The rows below give T cell receptor beta chains drawn from one sample of a study of shared clonotypes between healthy human individuals. Sequencing used immunoSEQ multiplex PCR; TCRdb keeps in-frame clones, though not all of them. The sample includes over 2 million clones, around 90% of them seen just once. Sequencing input: naive CD4+ T cells from PBMCs. The receptors were gathered from a man aged 18 to 35 in good health. Some clones in this sample may be carry-over from other donors' samples. Both conserved end residues are part of each CDR3. D genes are given only for firm matches. Clone size is given for some rows only: seen once, a few or many times, or a class if the clone is expanded.

CDR3aa: CASSLLAGGPNEQFF
CDR3nt: TGTGCCAGCAGCCTTTTAGCGGGAGGGCCGAATGAGCAGTTCTTC
d_gene: TRBD2
abundance: -
j_gene: TRBJ2-1
v_gene: TRBV7-8

CDR3aa: CASSRDSQETQYF
CDR3nt: TGTGCCAGCAGCCGGGACAGTCAAGAGACCCAGTACTTC
d_gene: TRBD1
abundance: -
j_gene: TRBJ2-5
v_gene: TRBV7-2

CDR3aa: CSAETRWGLALPEQYF
CDR3nt: TGCAGCGCCGAAACCCGGTGGGGACTAGCCTTACCCGAGCAGTACTTC
d_gene: TRBD2
abundance: -
j_gene: TRBJ2-7
v_gene: TRBV29-1

CDR3aa: CASSVGQHSGNTIYF
CDR3nt: TGTGCCAGCAGCGTCGGACAGCACTCTGGAAACACCATATATTTT
d_gene: -
abundance: -
j_gene: TRBJ1-3
v_gene: TRBV9

CDR3aa: CAWSVPPADTQYF
CDR3nt: TGTGCCTGGAGTGTCCCGCCCGCGGATACGCAGTATTTT
d_gene: -
abundance: -
j_gene: TRBJ2-3
v_gene: TRBV30

CDR3aa: CASSSNAVIEQFF
CDR3nt: TGTGCCAGCAGTTCGAACGCGGTGATTGAGCAGTTCTTC
d_gene: -
abundance: -
j_gene: TRBJ2-1
v_gene: TRBV7-6

CDR3aa: CAWMGGTYTEAFF
CDR3nt: TGTGCCTGGATGGGGGGAACATACACTGAAGCTTTCTTT
d_gene: -
abundance: -
j_gene: TRBJ1-1
v_gene: TRBV30

CDR3aa: CASSLAGLGEKLFF
CDR3nt: TGTGCCAGCAGCTTGGCCGGGCTTGGCGAAAAACTGTTTTTT
d_gene: -
abundance: -
j_gene: TRBJ1-4
v_gene: TRBV5-6

CDR3aa: CASSLASQQKLFF
CDR3nt: TGTGCCAGCAGCTTAGCGTCACAGCAAAAACTGTTTTTT
d_gene: -
abundance: -
j_gene: TRBJ1-4
v_gene: TRBV7-9

CDR3aa: CASSYPPEQYF
CDR3nt: TGTGCCAGCAGTTACCCGCCAGAGCAGTACTTC
d_gene: -
abundance: -
j_gene: TRBJ2-7
v_gene: TRBV6-5

CDR3aa: CASSEAVLIGEKLFF
CDR3nt: TGTGCCAGCAGTGAAGCGGTGCTAATAGGGGAAAAACTGTTTTTT
d_gene: -
abundance: -
j_gene: TRBJ1-4
v_gene: TRBV6-1

CDR3aa: CASSLRTAIEELFF
CDR3nt: TGTGCCAGCAGCTTAAGGACAGCTATCGAGGAGCTGTTTTTT
d_gene: -
abundance: -
j_gene: TRBJ2-2
v_gene: TRBV7-9

CDR3aa: CASSLGQAGPYYNEQFF
CDR3nt: TGTGCCAGCAGTTTGGGTCAAGCGGGACCCTACTACAATGAGCAGTTCTTC
d_gene: TRBD2
abundance: -
j_gene: TRBJ2-1
v_gene: TRBV28

CDR3aa: CASSSPPGDGYEQYF
CDR3nt: TGTGCCAGCAGCTCACCCCCAGGGGACGGCTACGAGCAGTACTTC
d_gene: -
abundance: once
j_gene: TRBJ2-7
v_gene: TRBV7-9

CDR3aa: CASRPSGSPVVSGANVLTF
CDR3nt: TGTGCCAGCAGGCCCTCGGGGAGCCCAGTCGTCTCTGGGGCCAACGTCCTGACTTTC
d_gene: -
abundance: -
j_gene: TRBJ2-6
v_gene: TRBV5-4

CDR3aa: CASSPGDSRGETQYF
CDR3nt: TGTGCCAGCAGCCCAGGGGACAGTAGAGGGGAGACCCAGTACTTC
d_gene: TRBD1
abundance: -
j_gene: TRBJ2-5
v_gene: TRBV5-6

CDR3aa: CAISARLSGGIQETQYF
CDR3nt: TGTGCCATCAGTGCCCGGCTCTCAGGGGGCATCCAAGAGACCCAGTACTTC
d_gene: TRBD1
abundance: -
j_gene: TRBJ2-5
v_gene: TRBV10-3

CDR3aa: CASSELRGDSGNTIYF
CDR3nt: TGTGCCAGCAGTGAATTGAGGGGTGACTCTGGAAACACCATATATTTT
d_gene: -
abundance: once
j_gene: TRBJ1-3
v_gene: TRBV25-1

CDR3aa: CASSLGRVPYEQYF
CDR3nt: TGTGCCAGCAGCTTAGGCAGGGTCCCCTACGAGCAGTACTTC
d_gene: -
abundance: -
j_gene: TRBJ2-7
v_gene: TRBV7-2

CDR3aa: CASNKWPDRGTEAFF
CDR3nt: TGTGCCAGCAATAAGTGGCCGGACAGGGGGACTGAAGCTTTCTTT
d_gene: TRBD1
abundance: -
j_gene: TRBJ1-1
v_gene: TRBV28

CDR3aa: CASSYAQEGSYEQYF
CDR3nt: TGTGCCAGCAGTTACGCACAGGAGGGATCCTACGAGCAGTACTTC
d_gene: -
abundance: -
j_gene: TRBJ2-7
v_gene: TRBV6-6

CDR3aa: CASLAWGGDYGYTF
CDR3nt: TGTGCCAGCCTAGCTTGGGGGGGTGACTATGGCTACACCTTC
d_gene: -
abundance: -
j_gene: TRBJ1-2
v_gene: TRBV6-1

CDR3aa: CASRQGSEKLFF
CDR3nt: TGTGCCAGCAGACAGGGAAGTGAAAAACTGTTTTTT
d_gene: -
abundance: -
j_gene: TRBJ1-4
v_gene: TRBV28

CDR3aa: CASSPYPRELFF
CDR3nt: TGTGCCAGCAGCCCATACCCCCGGGAGCTGTTTTTT
d_gene: -
abundance: -
j_gene: TRBJ2-2
v_gene: TRBV7-9

CDR3aa: CASSPRTGKENTGELFF
CDR3nt: TGTGCCAGCAGCCCCCGGACAGGGAAGGAGAACACCGGGGAGCTGTTTTTT
d_gene: TRBD1
abundance: -
j_gene: TRBJ2-2
v_gene: TRBV11-1

CDR3aa: CASRWDASSYEQYF
CDR3nt: TGTGCCAGCAGATGGGACGCTAGCTCCTACGAGCAGTACTTC
d_gene: -
abundance: -
j_gene: TRBJ2-7
v_gene: TRBV27

CDR3aa: CASSLAGPTNYGYTF
CDR3nt: TGTGCCAGCAGCTTAGCAGGGCCGACGAACTATGGCTACACCTTC
d_gene: -
abundance: -
j_gene: TRBJ1-2
v_gene: TRBV5-4

CDR3aa: CASSQPLNRRNKTGELFF
CDR3nt: TGCGCCAGCAGTCAACCCCTGAACAGGCGTAACAAGACCGGGGAGCTGTTTTTT
d_gene: -
abundance: -
j_gene: TRBJ2-2
v_gene: TRBV23-1

CDR3aa: CASSLVAGAETQYF
CDR3nt: TGCGCCAGCAGCTTGGTGGCCGGCGCAGAGACCCAGTACTTC
d_gene: -
abundance: -
j_gene: TRBJ2-5
v_gene: TRBV5-1

CDR3aa: CASSQEGTGGPTNEKLFF
CDR3nt: TGCGCCAGCAGCCAAGAGGGGACAGGCGGGCCTACTAATGAAAAACTGTTTTTT
d_gene: TRBD1
abundance: -
j_gene: TRBJ1-4
v_gene: TRBV4-3

CDR3aa: CASSRGGAGSYEQYF
CDR3nt: TGCGCCAGCAGCAGGGGGGGTGCAGGGTCCTACGAGCAGTACTTC
d_gene: -
abundance: once
j_gene: TRBJ2-7
v_gene: TRBV4-1

CDR3aa: CASSEGLAGVDEQFF
CDR3nt: TGTGCCAGCAGTGAGGGACTAGCGGGAGTGGATGAGCAGTTCTTC
d_gene: TRBD2
abundance: -
j_gene: TRBJ2-1
v_gene: TRBV2

CDR3aa: CASSLGDGHGYTF
CDR3nt: TGTGCCAGCAGCTTGGGGGACGGCCATGGCTACACCTTC
d_gene: -
abundance: -
j_gene: TRBJ1-2
v_gene: TRBV5-6

CDR3aa: CATKLGGGEETQYF
CDR3nt: TGTGCCACCAAACTAGGAGGGGGCGAAGAGACCCAGTACTTC
d_gene: -
abundance: -
j_gene: TRBJ2-5
v_gene: TRBV28

CDR3aa: CASSRRQGRDEQYF
CDR3nt: TGTGCCAGCAGCCGGCGACAGGGTCGCGACGAGCAGTACTTC
d_gene: TRBD1
abundance: -
j_gene: TRBJ2-7
v_gene: TRBV7-9

CDR3aa: CASSPGQTTIYGYTF
CDR3nt: TGCGCCAGCAGCCCGGGGCAGACTACAATCTATGGCTACACCTTC
d_gene: -
abundance: -
j_gene: TRBJ1-2
v_gene: TRBV5-1

CDR3aa: CASRTGTSGVGQYF
CDR3nt: TGTGCCAGCAGAACCGGGACTAGCGGAGTTGGGCAGTATTTT
d_gene: TRBD2
abundance: -
j_gene: TRBJ2-3
v_gene: TRBV27

CDR3aa: CASSYGDTDTQYF
CDR3nt: TGCGCCAGCAGCTATGGGGACACAGATACGCAGTATTTT
d_gene: -
abundance: -
j_gene: TRBJ2-3
v_gene: TRBV5-1

CDR3aa: CASSLYWGNTEAFF
CDR3nt: TGCGCCAGCAGCTTGTATTGGGGGAACACTGAAGCTTTCTTT
d_gene: -
abundance: -
j_gene: TRBJ1-1
v_gene: TRBV5-1

CDR3aa: CAWNGQGGQPQHF
CDR3nt: TGTGCCTGGAATGGCCAGGGCGGCCAGCCCCAGCATTTT
d_gene: -
abundance: -
j_gene: TRBJ1-5
v_gene: TRBV30

CDR3aa: CASSLDRASNNEQFF
CDR3nt: TGTGCCAGCAGCTTGGACAGGGCGTCTAACAATGAGCAGTTCTTC
d_gene: TRBD1
abundance: -
j_gene: TRBJ2-1
v_gene: TRBV11-3

CDR3aa: CASSLVAAPYNEQFF
CDR3nt: TGTGCCAGCAGCTTGGTTGCGGCTCCCTACAATGAGCAGTTCTTC
d_gene: -
abundance: -
j_gene: TRBJ2-1
v_gene: TRBV5-4

CDR3aa: CASSYGTSGSTDTQYF
CDR3nt: TGCGCCAGCAGTTACGGGACTAGCGGAAGCACAGATACGCAGTATTTT
d_gene: TRBD2
abundance: -
j_gene: TRBJ2-3
v_gene: TRBV5-1

CDR3aa: CASREGGLAGNTIYF
CDR3nt: TGTGCCAGCAGAGAGGGGGGGTTAGCTGGAAACACCATATATTTT
d_gene: -
abundance: -
j_gene: TRBJ1-3
v_gene: TRBV6-1

CDR3aa: CASSARDRDGYGYTF
CDR3nt: TGTGCCAGCAGCGCCCGGGACAGGGATGGCTATGGCTACACCTTC
d_gene: TRBD1
abundance: -
j_gene: TRBJ1-2
v_gene: TRBV9

CDR3aa: CSVARESYNEQFF
CDR3nt: TGCAGCGTTGCCAGGGAGTCCTACAATGAGCAGTTCTTC
d_gene: -
abundance: -
j_gene: TRBJ2-1
v_gene: TRBV29-1

CDR3aa: CASSLGLVGGYTF
CDR3nt: TGTGCCAGCAGCTTGGGATTGGTGGGTGGCTACACCTTC
d_gene: -
abundance: -
j_gene: TRBJ1-2
v_gene: TRBV5-4

CDR3aa: CSVGGRDNEQFF
CDR3nt: TGCAGCGTTGGCGGGAGGGACAATGAGCAGTTCTTC
d_gene: TRBD2
abundance: -
j_gene: TRBJ2-1
v_gene: TRBV29-1

CDR3aa: CASSLGPADFSYEQYF
CDR3nt: TGTGCCAGCAGCTTAGGTCCGGCGGACTTCTCCTACGAGCAGTACTTC
d_gene: -
abundance: few
j_gene: TRBJ2-7
v_gene: TRBV11-2

CDR3aa: CASSPEPHRMNTEAFF
CDR3nt: TGTGCCAGCAGCCCCGAACCACATAGAATGAACACTGAAGCTTTCTTT
d_gene: -
abundance: once
j_gene: TRBJ1-1
v_gene: TRBV7-9

CDR3aa: CASSQEKRGPAAYSYEQYF
CDR3nt: TGCGCCAGCAGCCAAGAAAAGAGGGGCCCAGCAGCCTACTCCTACGAGCAGTACTTC
d_gene: -
abundance: -
j_gene: TRBJ2-7
v_gene: TRBV4-3

CDR3aa: CASRGQATEAFF
CDR3nt: TGTGCCAGCAGGGGACAGGCCACTGAAGCTTTCTTT
d_gene: TRBD1
abundance: -
j_gene: TRBJ1-1
v_gene: TRBV6-5

CDR3aa: CASRVTGVFQETQYF
CDR3nt: TGTGCCAGCAGAGTGACAGGGGTCTTCCAAGAGACCCAGTACTTC
d_gene: TRBD1
abundance: -
j_gene: TRBJ2-5
v_gene: TRBV6-1

CDR3aa: CASNEGYYGYTF
CDR3nt: TGTGCCAGCAACGAGGGGTACTATGGCTACACCTTC
d_gene: -
abundance: -
j_gene: TRBJ1-2
v_gene: TRBV6-1

CDR3aa: CASSRLNEQFF
CDR3nt: TGTGCCAGCAGTCGGCTAAATGAGCAGTTCTTC
d_gene: -
abundance: -
j_gene: TRBJ2-1
v_gene: TRBV2

CDR3aa: CASSLVAGVNNEQFF
CDR3nt: TGCGCCAGCAGCTTGGTTGCGGGAGTGAATAATGAGCAGTTCTTC
d_gene: TRBD2
abundance: -
j_gene: TRBJ2-1
v_gene: TRBV5-1